A selection of T cell receptor beta chains follows, all from one sample in a study of OX40 agonist ivuxolimab in advanced cancers. The data were produced by immunoSEQ multiplex PCR, yet TCRdb's version contains in-frame clones alone and is incomplete. The table has about 80,000 clones, approximately 89% seen once. The sequencing here drew on CD4+ or CD8+ T cells sorted from blood, taken in a trial of the OX40 agonist ivuxolimab. The receptors stem from an adult with an advanced solid tumor such as melanoma, head and neck, liver or kidney cancer. Both conserved end residues are part of each CDR3. A D gene is named only where the DNA matches it firmly. Expanded clones are given a class, and other clones once, few, many or no size at all.

TRBD2 - TRBJ2-3 TRBV7-3 CASSPKRDLMQYF TGTGCCAGCAGCCCGAAGCGGGATCTTATGCAGTATTTT
TRBD2 - TRBJ2-3 TRBV6-5 CASPPSGESTDTQYF TGTGCCAGCCCCCCAAGCGGGGAGAGCACAGATACGCAGTATTTT
TRBD2 - TRBJ2-1 TRBV7-9 CASRDVGLPEQFF TGTGCCAGCAGGGACGTGGGACTACCCGAGCAGTTCTTC
TRBD1 once TRBJ2-5 TRBV5-1 CASRSTGRSETQYF TGCGCCAGCAGGTCGACAGGGCGGAGTGAGACCCAGTACTTC
- - TRBJ1-1 TRBV30 CAWDRNGEAFF TGTGCCTGGGACAGGAACGGTGAAGCTTTCTTT
- - TRBJ2-2 TRBV5-1 CASSLAGGSNTGELFF TGCGCCAGCAGCTTGGCCGGGGGATCGAACACCGGGGAGCTGTTTTTT
TRBD1 - TRBJ1-3 TRBV6-1 CASSEATGPAPGNTIYF TGTGCCAGCAGTGAAGCGACAGGGCCCGCTCCTGGAAACACCATATATTTT
TRBD1 - TRBJ1-1 TRBV5-1 CASSLGTGGRNTEAFF TGCGCCAGCAGCCTCGGGACAGGGGGGAGGAACACTGAAGCTTTCTTT
- - TRBJ2-7 TRBV9 CASSVLNPAGGNEQYF TGTGCCAGCAGCGTACTTAATCCGGCAGGGGGGAACGAGCAGTACTTC
- - TRBJ2-7 TRBV2 CASSTGNESYEQYF TGTGCCAGCAGTACAGGGAACGAGTCCTACGAGCAGTACTTC
- - TRBJ2-5 TRBV4-2 CASSQGAQETQYF TGTGCCAGCAGCCAGGGGGCCCAAGAGACCCAGTACTTC
- - TRBJ1-1 TRBV28 CASSGLRTEAFF TGTGCCAGCAGTGGTCTCCGGACTGAAGCTTTCTTT
- - TRBJ1-1 TRBV27 CASSYRSENTEAFF TGTGCCAGCAGTTATCGGTCGGAGAACACTGAAGCTTTCTTT
TRBD1 - TRBJ1-1 TRBV27 CASSPTGVYTEAFF TGTGCCAGCAGTCCGACAGGGGTTTACACTGAAGCTTTCTTT
TRBD1 - TRBJ1-2 TRBV13 CASSAAGTGGRNYGYTF TGTGCCAGCAGCGCAGCCGGGACAGGGGGGCGCAACTATGGCTACACCTTC
TRBD2 - TRBJ2-3 TRBV19 CASSTSGRTDTQYF TGTGCCAGTAGTACTAGCGGCCGCACAGATACGCAGTATTTT
TRBD1 few TRBJ2-5 TRBV18 CASSLRQGQGETQYF TGTGCCAGCTCACTCAGACAGGGACAAGGAGAGACCCAGTACTTC
TRBD1 - TRBJ1-1 TRBV5-1 CAGKTGGNTEAFF TGCGCCGGAAAGACAGGGGGGAACACTGAAGCTTTCTTT
TRBD2 - TRBJ2-7 TRBV9 CASSVGTSGRPSSYEQYF TGTGCCAGCAGCGTTGGGACTAGCGGGAGGCCAAGCTCCTACGAGCAGTACTTC
TRBD1 - TRBJ1-2 TRBV10-3 CAISALQGSRSNYGYTF TGTGCCATCAGTGCCTTACAGGGGAGTCGGTCTAACTATGGCTACACCTTC
- few TRBJ2-7 TRBV6-5 CASSYSPEKQYF TGTGCCAGCAGTTATTCACCGGAAAAGCAGTACTTC
TRBD1 - TRBJ1-2 TRBV6-6 CASSSTGGRGYTF TGTGCCAGCAGTTCGACAGGGGGCCGGGGCTACACCTTC